The 8 T cell receptor beta chains listed next were all sequenced from one sample in a study of technical replicates of blood from four donors. Clones were sequenced by immunoSEQ multiplex PCR, and TCRdb holds only the in-frame ones, with some missing. The sample has about 62,000 clones; roughly 98% are singletons. The material sequenced was T cells isolated from PBMCs. The receptors originated from a human donor in good health.

The chain recombines TRBV4-1 with TRBJ1-1; D possibly corresponds to TRBD1 (5 bases). The length of the CDR3 is 13 residues. The germline gives CDR1 MGHRA, CDR2 YSYEKL. The V and J ends lost 2 bases and 7 bases respectively, with 11 bases between them. The CDR3: CASSQTGGLEAFF. CDR3 coding DNA: TGCGCCAGCAGCCAAACAGGCGGCCTTGAAGCTTTCTTT.

V and J are TRBV6-4 and TRBJ2-1; D perhaps matches TRBD2 (5 bases). This CDR3 region has 14 residues. Trimming took 2 bases from V and 7 from J, leaving 12 bases between them. The germline V gene encodes CDR1 MRHNA and CDR2 SNTAGT. The CDR3 is CASSDGSGRNEQFF. In nucleotides, the CDR3 is TGTGCCAGCAGTGACGGGAGCGGTAGGAATGAGCAGTTCTTC.

The J gene is TRBJ1-2, the V gene TRBV7-9; D gene uncertain. Germline values: CDR1 SEHNR, CDR2 FQNEAQ (reference sequence). This CDR3 is 13 amino acids long. Between the trimmed V and J ends, which lost 1 base and 6 bases, there was a span of 9 bases. The CDR3 loop reads CASSLVGGHGYTF. The DNA for the CDR3 is TGTGCCAGCAGCTTAGTAGGAGGACATGGCTACACCTTC.

This chain uses TRBV19 with TRBJ2-7; 10 positions match TRBD2. Germline loops: CDR1 LNHDA, CDR2 SQIVND (reference sequence). Trimming took 2 bases from V and 5 from J; bases not matched to a gene: 3. The CDR3 is 14 residues long. Here the CDR3 DNA reads TGTGCCAGTAGTATAAGCGGGAGGGCCGACGAGCAGTACTTC. Translation: CASSISGRADEQYF.

The chain carries TRBV30 and TRBJ2-1; 8 positions match TRBD1. The germline V gene encodes CDR1 GTSNPN and CDR2 SVGIG (reference sequence). The CDR3 extends over 14 amino acids. Losses at the gene ends were 4 bases for V and 3 bases for J; bases not matched to a gene: 5. The chain's CDR3 is CAWNQGAVYNEQFF. DNA for the CDR3: TGTGCCTGGAACCAGGGGGCGGTCTACAATGAGCAGTTCTTC.

CDR3 bases: TGTGCCAGCAGGCCGGGACAGGGCTTCTATGGCTACACCTTC. This codes for CASRPGQGFYGYTF. J is TRBJ1-2 and V is TRBV2; 9 bases agree with TRBD1. V dropped 6 bases and J dropped 4; count of bases not matched to a gene: 6. CDR3 length equals 14 residues. Per germline, CDR1 SNHLY and CDR2 FYNNEI.

CDR3 in DNA: TGCGCCAGCGCCAGGACAGGCCTAGACAATGAGCAGTTCTTC. Its protein product is CASARTGLDNEQFF. This sequence joins TRBV10-1 and TRBJ2-1; 7 bases are a match to TRBD1. CDR1 WNHNN and CDR2 SYGVQD come from the germline V gene (reference sequence). The CDR3 consists of 14 residues. J was trimmed by 5 bases and V by 8 bases; bases with no gene match: 9.

This sequence joins TRBV5-1 and TRBJ2-1, with D hard to call. Germline values: CDR1 SGHRS, CDR2 YFSETQ. The CDR3 covers 14 residues. The V end lost 0 bases, the J end lost 4 bases, and 8 bases lay between the germline ends. CDR3 bases: TGCGCCAGCAGCTTGGCCCCTAGTTACAATGAGCAGTTCTTC. Translated: CASSLAPSYNEQFF.